This T cell receptor (beta chain) comes out of a study of cytomegalovirus exposure and HLA in healthy donors. V gave up 6 bases and J gave up 5 bases, with 8 bases separating them. This CDR3 region has 11 residues. Germline-derived CDR1 and CDR2 are DFQATT and SNEGSKA (reference sequence). A multiplex PCR was run with 60 Vbeta primers and 13 Jbeta primers. Data came from immunoSEQ multiplex PCR; TCRdb stores just in-frame clones and leaves some out. The sample records under 200,000 clones, approximately 85% being singletons. Findings and caveats of the study: The authors later linked a missense DCLRE1C variant to TCR beta V- and J-gene trimming.

This clone was found once. Its antigen is as yet unknown. This TCR was recovered from a girl under 10 years old in good health and CMV-seropositive. Sequences were obtained from PBMCs. The V call is TRBV20-1, the J call TRBJ1-5, with a weak D call TRBD1 (5 bases). The CDR3 DNA follows: TGCAGTGCAGGGGAGGATCAGCCCCAGCATTTT. This sequence encodes CSAGEDQPQHF.